This T cell receptor (beta chain) stems from a study of blood T cells in healthy people across ages. Sample-barcoded 5' priming and a J-beta primer mix drove a second PCR of roughly 6 to 12 cycles. Researchers report that a template-switch adaptor with 12 random nucleotides tagged each cDNA molecule. TCRdb used MiXCR to reprocess the 5' RACE reads, holding one entry per CDR3 protein. This table holds some 1.8 million distinct CDR3 sequences, about two fifths found once. Looked up from germline, CDR1 is SNHLY and CDR2 is FYNNEI. V was pared by 8 bases and J by 1 base, with 5 bases of the junction left unmatched. The CDR3 is made up of 14 amino acids.

The sequenced sample was blood. The TCR sequence derives from a human donor in good health. This sequence joins TRBV2 and TRBJ2-4, with 7 bases that match TRBD1. CDR3 protein: CASSADRAKNIQYF. CDR3 nucleotide sequence: TGTGCCAGCTCTGCGGACAGGGCCAAAAACATTCAGTACTTC.